These T cell receptor beta chains were read from a single sample in a study of blood T cell repertoires in COVID-19. Assay used: immunoSEQ multiplex PCR; TCRdb lists only in-frame clones, some missing. The table lists a few hundred thousand clones, roughly 90% of them singletons. Sequences were obtained from peripheral blood. The receptors derive from a man between 35 and 55 years old with acute or convalescent COVID-19. Both conserved end residues are part of each CDR3. Each record gives: clone size, J gene, V gene, D gene, CDR3 DNA, CDR3 protein. The D gene is left open where the match is weak. For some rows the clone size is stated as once, few or many, or as a class when expanded; others skip it.

size: .
J: TRBJ1-4
V: TRBV12-3/TRBV12-4
D: .
DNA: TGTGCCAGCAGTCAGACTAATGAAAAACTGTTTTTT
CDR3: CASSQTNEKLFF

size: .
J: TRBJ1-1
V: TRBV5-1
D: .
DNA: TGCGCCAGCAGCTTTATGACAGGCGCAAACACTGAAGCTTTCTTT
CDR3: CASSFMTGANTEAFF

size: few
J: TRBJ2-3
V: TRBV29-1
D: TRBD2
DNA: TGCAGCGGACGAAGCGGCGGGAGCCACACAGATACGCAGTATTTT
CDR3: CSGRSGGSHTDTQYF

size: once
J: TRBJ2-7
V: TRBV27
D: .
DNA: TGTGCCAGCGGGAGCCTACTCGGGGAGCAGTACTTC
CDR3: CASGSLLGEQYF

size: once
J: TRBJ2-5
V: TRBV6-2/TRBV6-3
D: TRBD1
DNA: TGTGCCAGCAGTACGGGACAGGGCGGGTTAGGAGAGACCCAGTACTTC
CDR3: CASSTGQGGLGETQYF

size: few
J: TRBJ2-2
V: TRBV27
D: .
DNA: TGTGCCAGCAGTTTATCTGCCATAGTGTACACCGGGGAGCTGTTTTTT
CDR3: CASSLSAIVYTGELFF

size: .
J: TRBJ1-2
V: TRBV12-3/TRBV12-4
D: .
DNA: TGTGCCAGCAGTTTGGACTTCTATGGCTACACCTTC
CDR3: CASSLDFYGYTF

size: .
J: TRBJ1-1
V: TRBV6-1
D: .
DNA: TGTGCCAGCAGTGAAGTGAGGGCAATGAACACTGAAGCTTTCTTT
CDR3: CASSEVRAMNTEAFF

size: .
J: TRBJ2-7
V: TRBV6-2/TRBV6-3
D: .
DNA: TGTGCCAGCAGTTACAGGCAGGGTGAGCAGTACTTC
CDR3: CASSYRQGEQYF

size: .
J: TRBJ1-3
V: TRBV9
D: .
DNA: TGTGCCAGCAGCGTCTCGCCACAGGGCCTCTCTGGAAACACCATATATTTT
CDR3: CASSVSPQGLSGNTIYF

size: .
J: TRBJ1-5
V: TRBV30
D: .
DNA: TGTGCCTGGAGTAAAGGAACAGATTATAGCAATCAGCCCCAGCATTTT
CDR3: CAWSKGTDYSNQPQHF

size: .
J: TRBJ2-1
V: TRBV27
D: TRBD1
DNA: TGTGCCAGCAGTTTTTGGAGAACAGGGGGCGGCAGGAGCTCCTACAATGAGCAGTTCTTC
CDR3: CASSFWRTGGGRSSYNEQFF

size: .
J: TRBJ1-6
V: TRBV10-1
D: .
DNA: TGCGCCAGCAGTGAGTCGTGGCCTTACTATAATTCACCCCTCCACTTT
CDR3: CASSESWPYYNSPLHF

size: .
J: TRBJ2-7
V: TRBV2
D: TRBD1
DNA: TGTGCCAGCAGTGCCCCCGACAGGGGGCCCTACGAGCAGTACTTC
CDR3: CASSAPDRGPYEQYF

size: .
J: TRBJ1-6
V: TRBV9
D: TRBD1
DNA: TGTGCCAGCAGCGGAGAACAGGGGTATTCACCCCTCCACTTT
CDR3: CASSGEQGYSPLHF

size: .
J: TRBJ2-3
V: TRBV9
D: .
DNA: TGTGCCAGCAGCATTAGCGTCATCCCAGATACGCAGTATTTT
CDR3: CASSISVIPDTQYF

size: once
J: TRBJ2-3
V: TRBV4-1
D: .
DNA: TGCGCCAGCAGCCAAGATAGGGGCGGAGATACGCAGTATTTT
CDR3: CASSQDRGGDTQYF

size: .
J: TRBJ1-1
V: TRBV7-3
D: .
DNA: TGTGCCAGCAGCTTAACCTGGAACACTGAAGCTTTCTTT
CDR3: CASSLTWNTEAFF

size: .
J: TRBJ2-3
V: TRBV30
D: .
DNA: TGTGCCTGGAGTCTTACTGGAGATACGCAGTATTTT
CDR3: CAWSLTGDTQYF

size: .
J: TRBJ2-2
V: TRBV3-1/TRBV3-2
D: .
DNA: TGTGCCAGCAGCCAGAATGCGGACACCTACGCGAACACCGGGGAGCTGTTTTTT
CDR3: CASSQNADTYANTGELFF

size: .
J: TRBJ2-2
V: TRBV18
D: TRBD1
DNA: TGTGCCAGCTCACCGTTTAGGGGGCGCGACACCGGGGAGCTGTTTTTT
CDR3: CASSPFRGRDTGELFF

size: .
J: TRBJ1-4
V: TRBV9
D: .
DNA: TGTGCCAGCAGCGCCGACCAGGGATTTAATGAAAAACTGTTTTTT
CDR3: CASSADQGFNEKLFF

size: once
J: TRBJ1-2
V: TRBV9
D: TRBD1
DNA: TGTGCCAGCAGCACAGGGGGCTTTGGCTACACCTTC
CDR3: CASSTGGFGYTF

size: .
J: TRBJ1-3
V: TRBV7-3
D: TRBD1
DNA: TGTGCCAGCAGCCAACAGGGGGTAGGAAACACCATATATTTT
CDR3: CASSQQGVGNTIYF

size: .
J: TRBJ2-1
V: TRBV6-4
D: .
DNA: TGTGCCACGTCGATGGAGAGGGCGGCGAATGAGCAGTTCTTC
CDR3: CATSMERAANEQFF

size: .
J: TRBJ2-2
V: TRBV10-1
D: .
DNA: TGCGCCAGCAGCCGGGACACCTCGAACACCGGGGAGCTGTTTTTT
CDR3: CASSRDTSNTGELFF

size: .
J: TRBJ2-5
V: TRBV7-2
D: TRBD2
DNA: TGTGCCAGCAGCCCATTAGCGGGGTTAGAGACCCAGTACTTC
CDR3: CASSPLAGLETQYF

size: .
J: TRBJ2-7
V: TRBV5-1
D: TRBD1
DNA: TGCGCCAGCAGCTTGGGGTTAACAGGGGGCTTGTCCTACGAGCAGTACTTC
CDR3: CASSLGLTGGLSYEQYF

size: .
J: TRBJ2-5
V: TRBV9
D: .
DNA: TGTGCCAGCAGCGTAGTAGGGGGATGGGAGACCCAGTACTTC
CDR3: CASSVVGGWETQYF

size: .
J: TRBJ2-5
V: TRBV4-2
D: TRBD2
DNA: TGTGCCAGCAGCCAAGAAATTACGAGCGGGAGTATCCAAGAGACCCAGTACTTC
CDR3: CASSQEITSGSIQETQYF

size: once
J: TRBJ2-3
V: TRBV16
D: .
DNA: TGTGCCAGCAGCCAATCGTGGGGCGCAGATACGCAGTATTTT
CDR3: CASSQSWGADTQYF

size: once
J: TRBJ2-1
V: TRBV27
D: TRBD2
DNA: TGTGCCAGCAGTTATTTAGCGGGGCTATACAATGAGCAGTTCTTC
CDR3: CASSYLAGLYNEQFF

size: .
J: TRBJ2-2
V: TRBV6-5
D: .
DNA: TGTGCCAGCCTAGGGGCAGGGCGGACCGGGGAGCTGTTTTTT
CDR3: CASLGAGRTGELFF

size: .
J: TRBJ2-7
V: TRBV9
D: TRBD1
DNA: TGTGCCAGCAGCCCGGCCGGGACAGGACCCTACGAGCAGTACTTC
CDR3: CASSPAGTGPYEQYF

size: .
J: TRBJ2-2
V: TRBV7-3
D: .
DNA: TGTGCCAGCAGCCTCAACACCGGGGAGCTGTTTTTT
CDR3: CASSLNTGELFF

size: .
J: TRBJ2-1
V: TRBV5-4
D: TRBD2
DNA: TGTGCCAGCAGCTTGCAGCGGGGGGGCCCCTACAATGAGCAGTTCTTC
CDR3: CASSLQRGGPYNEQFF